This TCR beta chain was recovered during a study of blood T cell repertoires in COVID-19. On the study more broadly: The United States, Italy and Spain were the sources of the acute and convalescent COVID-19 samples.

Assay: immunoSEQ multiplex PCR; the TCRdb copy retains only in-frame clones and omits some. The profile shows approximately 460,000 clones, roughly nine tenths of them singletons. It was during active infection that Seattle patients were enrolled and then longitudinally followed. Germline CDR1 is SNHLY and CDR2 is FYNNEI. Trimming took off 7 bases at V and 4 bases at J, with 16 bases between the two ends. The CDR3 is 14 amino acids. Sequenced sample: peripheral blood. The TCR originated in a man aged 18 to 30 with COVID-19, enrolled during active disease. This rearrangement joins TRBV2 to TRBJ1-1, with D unclear. Here the CDR3 reads CASTAGLGGTEAFF. Written as DNA, the CDR3 is TGTGCCAGCACTGCGGGCCTGGGCGGCACTGAAGCTTTCTTT.